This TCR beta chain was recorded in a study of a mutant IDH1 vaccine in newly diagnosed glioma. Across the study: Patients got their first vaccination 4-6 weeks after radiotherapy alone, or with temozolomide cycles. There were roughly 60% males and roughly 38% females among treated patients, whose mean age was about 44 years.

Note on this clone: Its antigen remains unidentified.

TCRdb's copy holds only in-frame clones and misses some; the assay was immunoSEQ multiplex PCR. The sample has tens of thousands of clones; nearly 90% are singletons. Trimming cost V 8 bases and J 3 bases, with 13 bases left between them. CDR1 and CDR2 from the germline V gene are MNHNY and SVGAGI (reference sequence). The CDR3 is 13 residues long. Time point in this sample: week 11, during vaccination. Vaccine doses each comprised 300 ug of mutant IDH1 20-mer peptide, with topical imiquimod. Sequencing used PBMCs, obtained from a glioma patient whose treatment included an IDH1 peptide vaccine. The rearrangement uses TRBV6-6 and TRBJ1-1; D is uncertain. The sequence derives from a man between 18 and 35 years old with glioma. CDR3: CASGTELYTEAFF. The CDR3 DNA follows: TGTGCCAGCGGAACAGAGCTTTACACTGAAGCTTTCTTT.